The 18 T cell receptor beta chains below come from one sample, sequenced in a study of OX40 agonist ivuxolimab in advanced cancers. Measured with immunoSEQ multiplex PCR; TCRdb has only the in-frame clones, and not every one. The data contain some 90,000 clones, less than 95% of them singletons. The sample here was CD4+ or CD8+ T cells sorted from blood, taken in a trial of the OX40 agonist ivuxolimab. The receptor set was obtained from an adult with an advanced solid tumor such as melanoma, head and neck, liver or kidney cancer.

The gene calls are TRBV7-9 and TRBJ2-5; D gene unclear. Trimming left V 0 bases short and J 2 bases short, with 7 bases between. The CDR3 runs 14 residues. The germline V gene encodes CDR1 SEHNR and CDR2 FQNEAQ (reference sequence). The CDR3 DNA reads as TGTGCCAGCAGCTTAGCGTATCAGCAAGAGACCCAGTACTTC. Protein product: CASSLAYQQETQYF.

The rearrangement uses TRBV7-9 and TRBJ2-1, with 8 bases aligning to TRBD2. Trimming took 4 bases from V and 6 from J; bases not matched to a gene: 8. Germline assignment: CDR1 SEHNR and CDR2 FQNEAQ (reference sequence). The CDR3 runs to 15 residues. The CDR3 spells CASSSTSASGNEQFF. In nucleotides, the CDR3 is TGTGCCAGCAGCTCGACTAGCGCCTCGGGCAATGAGCAGTTCTTC.

The V gene is TRBV6-1, the J gene TRBJ2-5; TRBD2 matches at 10 bases. Germline trimming cut 4 bases from V and 4 bases from J; bases unmatched to any gene: 6. The CDR3 totals 15 residues. CDR1 is MNHNS, CDR2 SASEGT, per germline. The CDR3 sequence is CASSATGLASETQYF. CDR3 nucleotide sequence: TGTGCCAGCAGTGCTACGGGACTAGCGTCAGAGACCCAGTACTTC.

In DNA form, the CDR3 reads TGTGCCTGGAGGCGACAGGGATCCAACTATGGCTACACCTTC. It encodes CAWRRQGSNYGYTF. J is TRBJ1-2 and V is TRBV30; TRBD1 aligns across 7 bases. V lost 3 bases, J lost 2 bases, and 6 bases stayed unmatched. CDR1 and CDR2 (germline): GTSNPN, SVGIG (reference sequence). The CDR3 is made up of 14 amino acids.

The chain employs TRBV11-3 and TRBJ2-1; possibly TRBD2 for D (6 bases). The CDR3 is made up of 16 amino acids. Trimming left V 0 bases short and J 1 base short, with 10 bases between. Germline V gene data show CDR1 as SGHNT and CDR2 as YENEEA. CDR3 sequence: CASSLDLGGSYNEQFF. The CDR3 DNA follows: TGTGCCAGCAGCTTAGACCTGGGGGGATCCTACAATGAGCAGTTCTTC.

The DNA of the CDR3 is TGTGCCAGCTCACGCAGGAACACTGAAGCTTTCTTT. Translation gives CASSRRNTEAFF. The chain couples TRBV18 to TRBJ1-1; unclear D gene. The length of the CDR3 is 12 residues. The V end lost 4 bases, the J end lost 1 base, and 4 bases lay between the germline ends. CDR1 KGHSH and CDR2 LQKENI come from the germline V gene.

CDR3 in amino acids: CSGDTGIEQFF. CDR3 bases: TGCAGCGGGGACACAGGGATTGAGCAGTTCTTC. The genes are TRBV29-1 and TRBJ2-1; TRBD1 might be the D (6 bases). The V gene lost 7 bases and the J gene lost 9 bases, with 13 bases spanning the gap. The germline V gene encodes CDR1 SQVTM and CDR2 ANQGSEA. The CDR3 is 11 amino acids.

This clone was found once. The chain carries TRBV18 and TRBJ1-2; D is unclear. Trimming took 0 bases from V and 2 from J, leaving 7 bases between them. There are 14 residues in the CDR3. CDR1 is KGHSH, CDR2 LQKENI, per germline. The CDR3 nucleotides read TGTGCCAGCTCACCACCGGGAGACAACTATGGCTACACCTTC. As protein: CASSPPGDNYGYTF.

V gene TRBV10-3 combines with J gene TRBJ2-3, with D uncertain. Germline CDR1 reads ENHRY; CDR2 reads SYGVKD. Trimming pared 0 bases from V and 1 base from J, leaving 5 bases between. The CDR3 runs to 14 residues. For the CDR3, the DNA is TGTGCCATCAGTGAGTCTGTAGGCACAGATACGCAGTATTTT. Translated: CAISESVGTDTQYF.

The CDR3 spells CASDETRGSYEQYF. The CDR3 nucleotides are TGTGCCAGCGACGAGACTAGGGGCTCCTACGAGCAGTACTTC. This chain uses TRBV21-1 with TRBJ2-7; the DNA was not compared with TRBD2, the D call given in the table. TRBV21-1 has pseudogene status. The CDR3 is 14 amino acids.

The chain is built from TRBV10-3 and TRBJ2-1, with D perhaps matching TRBD2 (6 bases). The V gene lost 10 bases and the J gene lost 8 bases, with 24 bases spanning the gap. Looked up from germline, CDR1 is ENHRY and CDR2 is SYGVKD. CDR3 length: 15 amino acids. This chain's CDR3 is CATVAGRERGDEQFF. As DNA, the CDR3 is TGTGCCACCGTGGCGGGACGGGAAAGGGGCGATGAGCAGTTCTTC.

The chain carries TRBV10-2 and TRBJ2-1; TRBD2 aligns across 7 bases. With V trimmed by 4 bases and J by 3 bases, 15 bases remained unmatched. The CDR3 covers 18 residues. The germline V gene has CDR1 WSHSY and CDR2 SAAADI. The CDR3 coding sequence is TGCGCCAGCAGTGTGAAGGGAGGCGGGAGAGGCTACTACAATGAGCAGTTCTTC. It yields the protein CASSVKGGGRGYYNEQFF.

CDR3 sequence (DNA): TGTGCCAGCAGTCCACAGGGGGGTGAGCAGTTCTTC. It yields the protein CASSPQGGEQFF. The chain uses TRBV6-5 and TRBJ2-1; 8 bases line up with TRBD1. After removal of 5 bases from V and 9 bases from J, the junction contained 3 bases not matched to a gene. Germline V gene sequence: CDR1 MNHEY, CDR2 SVGAGI. The CDR3 is 12 residues long.

CDR3 region: CASSRLGGLNTGELFF. CDR3 sequence (DNA): TGTGCCAGCAGCCGCCTGGGGGGCTTAAACACCGGGGAGCTGTTTTTT. The chain carries TRBV14 and TRBJ2-2; possibly TRBD1 or TRBD2 for D (6 bases each). The CDR3 is made up of 16 amino acids. V was trimmed by 4 bases and J by 2 bases, leaving 14 bases between them. CDR1 and CDR2 from the germline V gene are SGHDN and FVKESK.

V and J are TRBV7-2 and TRBJ2-5, with TRBD1 matching over 7 bases. The J call may not be correct, given that the DNA end is closer to TRBJ2-7. Germline V gene sequence: CDR1 SGHTA, CDR2 FQGNSA. This CDR3 is built from 14 residues. The CDR3 DNA is TGTGCCAGCAGCTACAGACAGGGAACCTACGAGCAGTACTTC. Translated, it gives CASSYRQGTYEQYF.

The chain couples TRBV18 to TRBJ1-4, with a tentative D call TRBD1 (5 bases). CDR3 length equals 15 residues. The V gene's germline CDR1 is KGHSH and CDR2 LQKENI. Trimming pared 2 bases from V and 4 bases from J, leaving 11 bases between. CDR3: CASSPSRVNNEKLFF. CDR3 nucleotides: TGTGCCAGCTCACCAAGCAGGGTTAATAATGAAAAACTGTTTTTT.

The chain recombines TRBV14 with TRBJ2-1, with a tentative D call TRBD2 (6 bases). Germline CDR1 and CDR2: SGHDN and FVKESK. CDR3 size: 15 residues. V dropped 1 base and J dropped 9 bases, with 16 bases sitting between them. This chain's CDR3 is CASSQAGVDVSEQFF. DNA of the CDR3: TGTGCCAGCAGCCAAGCGGGGGTCGACGTAAGTGAGCAGTTCTTC.

J is TRBJ2-3 and V is TRBV5-1; D is unclear. This CDR3 comprises 14 residues. V lost 4 bases to trimming and J lost 8 bases, with 17 bases between them. CDR1 is SGHRS, CDR2 YFSETQ, per germline. The CDR3 reads CASSHELTPPTQYF. CDR3 bases: TGCGCCAGCAGCCATGAACTGACCCCCCCTACGCAGTATTTT.